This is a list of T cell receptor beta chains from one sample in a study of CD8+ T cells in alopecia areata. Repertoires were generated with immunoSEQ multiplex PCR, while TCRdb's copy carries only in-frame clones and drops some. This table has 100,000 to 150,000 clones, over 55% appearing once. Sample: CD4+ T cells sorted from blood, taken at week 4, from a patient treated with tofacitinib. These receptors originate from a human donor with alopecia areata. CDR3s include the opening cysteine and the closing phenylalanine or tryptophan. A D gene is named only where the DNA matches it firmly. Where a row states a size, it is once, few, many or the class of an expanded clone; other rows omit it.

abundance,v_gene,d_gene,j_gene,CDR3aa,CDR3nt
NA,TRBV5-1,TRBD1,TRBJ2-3,CASSLQDRDTDTQYF,TGCGCCAGCAGTTTACAGGACAGGGACACAGATACGCAGTATTTT
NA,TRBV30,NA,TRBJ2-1,CAWSVWGRSSYNEQFF,TGTGCCTGGAGTGTATGGGGGCGGAGCTCCTACAATGAGCAGTTCTTC
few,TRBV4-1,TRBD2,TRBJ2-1,CASSQGVGGRSGEQFF,TGCGCCAGCAGCCAAGGGGTTGGCGGGAGATCCGGTGAGCAGTTCTTC
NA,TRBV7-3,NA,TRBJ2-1,CASSLAGRYNEQFF,TGTGCCAGCAGCTTAGCGGGAAGATACAATGAGCAGTTCTTC
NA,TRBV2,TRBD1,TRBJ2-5,CASSPGQGEGWKVETQYF,TGTGCCAGCAGCCCGGGACAGGGTGAAGGATGGAAAGTGGAGACCCAGTACTTC
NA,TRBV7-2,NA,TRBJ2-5,CASSSRPGQETQYF,TGTGCCAGCAGCTCTAGACCAGGGCAGGAGACCCAGTACTTC
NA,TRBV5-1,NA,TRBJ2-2,CASSLETPGLNTGELFF,TGCGCCAGCAGCTTGGAGACGCCGGGACTGAACACCGGGGAGCTGTTTTTT
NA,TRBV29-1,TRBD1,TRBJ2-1,CSALGQGGSEQFF,TGCAGCGCCCTCGGACAGGGTGGGAGTGAGCAGTTCTTC
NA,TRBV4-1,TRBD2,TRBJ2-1,CASSFWASGSISYNEQFF,TGCGCCAGCAGCTTCTGGGCTAGCGGGAGTATATCCTACAATGAGCAGTTCTTC
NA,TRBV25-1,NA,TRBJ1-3,CASRGVNGNTIYF,TGTGCCAGCAGGGGAGTGAACGGAAACACCATATATTTT
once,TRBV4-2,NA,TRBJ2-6,CASSHPTGGESGANVLTF,TGTGCCAGCAGCCACCCAACAGGAGGAGAATCTGGGGCCAACGTCCTGACTTTC
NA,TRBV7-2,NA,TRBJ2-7,CASSSLQGETYEQYF,TGTGCCAGCAGCTCCTTGCAGGGAGAAACCTACGAGCAGTACTTC
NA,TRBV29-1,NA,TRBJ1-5,CSAQLRIRPPGPLGNQPQHF,TGCAGCGCGCAACTCCGTATCCGTCCTCCGGGACCCCTGGGCAATCAGCCCCAGCATTTT
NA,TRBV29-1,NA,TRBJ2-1,CSVAGPTDEQFF,TGCAGCGTCGCTGGGCCTACCGATGAGCAGTTCTTC
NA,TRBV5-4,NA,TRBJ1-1,CASSLPLRGDTEAFF,TGTGCCAGCAGCTTGCCGTTAAGAGGTGACACTGAAGCTTTCTTT
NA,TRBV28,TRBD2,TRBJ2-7,CASSPPELAGGYEQYF,TGTGCCAGCAGTCCCCCGGAACTAGCGGGAGGCTACGAGCAGTACTTC
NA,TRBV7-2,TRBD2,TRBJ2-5,CASSQGLAGGQETQYF,TGTGCCAGCAGCCAAGGACTAGCGGGGGGACAAGAGACCCAGTACTTC
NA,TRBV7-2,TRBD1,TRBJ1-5,CASSEGLTGGGNQPQHF,TGTGCCAGCAGCGAGGGATTGACAGGGGGGGGCAATCAGCCCCAGCATTTT
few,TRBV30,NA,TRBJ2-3,CAWSARGTDTQYF,TGTGCCTGGAGCGCACGGGGCACAGATACGCAGTATTTT
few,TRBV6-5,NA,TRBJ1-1,CASSYRNTEAFF,TGTGCCAGCAGTTACAGGAACACTGAAGCTTTCTTT
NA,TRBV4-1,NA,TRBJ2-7,CASSQLRAGVPYEQYF,TGCGCCAGCAGCCAACTGAGGGCAGGTGTCCCCTACGAGCAGTACTTC
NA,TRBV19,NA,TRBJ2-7,CASSTGQPYEQYF,TGTGCCAGTAGTACTGGACAGCCCTACGAGCAGTACTTC
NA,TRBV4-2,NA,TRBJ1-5,CASSQVARNSNQPQHF,TGTGCCAGCAGCCAAGTCGCACGGAATAGCAATCAGCCCCAGCATTTT
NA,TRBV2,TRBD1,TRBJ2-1,CASNRGLNEQFF,TGTGCCAGCAACAGGGGTCTGAATGAGCAGTTCTTC